The present TCR beta chain was sequenced within a study of shared clonotypes between healthy human individuals. Study results and caveats: The naive CD4 repertoires of several donors were compared, and around 5% of clonotypes were shared. A reduction in generation probabilities was seen for non-shared clonotypes relative to those shared by all four donors.

In germline, CDR1 is SGHTA, CDR2 FQGNSA. Trimming removed 5 bases from V and 4 bases from J; junction bases left unmatched: 10. The length of the CDR3 is 16 residues. Several immunoSEQ plates held equal portions of the genomic DNA taken from each subset. Assay used: immunoSEQ multiplex PCR; TCRdb lists only in-frame clones, some missing. This table has about 2.4 million clones, around 90% appearing once. In the case of this clone: Its target is not known.

This TCR was recovered from a man aged 18 to 29 in good health. The gene calls are TRBV7-2 and TRBJ2-5; 10 bases fit TRBD2. Material: naive CD4+ T cells sorted from blood. Subset here: CD45RA+ positively selected. The DNA for the CDR3 is TGTGCCAGCAGCCCCGGACTAGCGGCTAACCTAGAGACCCAGTACTTC. Translation gives CASSPGLAANLETQYF.